The entry that follows covers one T cell receptor beta chain sequence. Trimming removed 7 bases from V and 5 bases from J, with 17 bases in between. This CDR3 contains 14 residues. Per the germline V gene, CDR1 is LNHDA and CDR2 is SQIVND (reference sequence). This record belongs to a study of cytomegalovirus exposure and HLA in healthy donors. With 60 Vbeta and 13 Jbeta primers, the PCR was carried out. The table came from immunoSEQ multiplex PCR; TCRdb's copy has only in-frame clones and leaves some out. This table has over 75,000 clones, under 85% appearing once. The receptor comes from a man aged 45-60 years in good health and CMV-seropositive. Sequences were obtained from PBMCs. The gene calls are TRBV19 and TRBJ2-5; D not certain. CDR3 sequence (DNA): TGTGCCAGTACCACAGCAGTGGGTAGGGAGACCCAGTACTTC. It specifies CASTTAVGRETQYF. Combining the CDR3 with reference TRBV19 and TRBJ2-5 gives the whole variable domain DGGITQSPKYLFRKEGQNVTLSCEQNLNHDAMYWYRQDPGQGLRLIYYSQIVNDFQKGDIAEGYSVSREKKESFPLTVTSAQKNPTAFYLCASTTAVGRETQYFGPGTRLLVL.